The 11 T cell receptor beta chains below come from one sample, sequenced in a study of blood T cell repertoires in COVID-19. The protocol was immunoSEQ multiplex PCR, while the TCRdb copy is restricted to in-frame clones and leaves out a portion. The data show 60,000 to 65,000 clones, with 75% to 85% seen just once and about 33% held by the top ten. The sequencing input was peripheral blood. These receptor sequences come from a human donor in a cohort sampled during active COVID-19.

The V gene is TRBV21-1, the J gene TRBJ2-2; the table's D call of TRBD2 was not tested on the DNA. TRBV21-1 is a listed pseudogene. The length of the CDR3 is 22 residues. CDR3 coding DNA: TGTGCCAGCACGATCCCGTCGACCGTCTCGTCCCGACGAGGGCAGAACACCGGGGAGCTGTTTTTT. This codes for CASTIPSTVSSRRGQNTGELFF.

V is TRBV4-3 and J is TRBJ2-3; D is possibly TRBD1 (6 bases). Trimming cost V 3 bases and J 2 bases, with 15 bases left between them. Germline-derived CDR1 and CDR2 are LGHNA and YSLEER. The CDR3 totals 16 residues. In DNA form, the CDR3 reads TGCGCCAGCAGCCAGGCGGCCACAGGGACCACAGATACGCAGTATTTT. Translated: CASSQAATGTTDTQYF.

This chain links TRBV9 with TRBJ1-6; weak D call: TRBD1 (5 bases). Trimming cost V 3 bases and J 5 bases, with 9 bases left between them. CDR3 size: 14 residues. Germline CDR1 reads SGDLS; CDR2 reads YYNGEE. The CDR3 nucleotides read TGTGCCAGCAGCGCCGGAGGGGATAATTCACCCCTCCACTTT. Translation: CASSAGGDNSPLHF.

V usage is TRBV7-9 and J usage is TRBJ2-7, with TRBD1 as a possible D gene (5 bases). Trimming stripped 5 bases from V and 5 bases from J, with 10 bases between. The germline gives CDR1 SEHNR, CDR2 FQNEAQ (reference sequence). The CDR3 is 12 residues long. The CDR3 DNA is TGTGCCAGCAGCGTAGACAGTAACGAGCAGTACTTC. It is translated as CASSVDSNEQYF.

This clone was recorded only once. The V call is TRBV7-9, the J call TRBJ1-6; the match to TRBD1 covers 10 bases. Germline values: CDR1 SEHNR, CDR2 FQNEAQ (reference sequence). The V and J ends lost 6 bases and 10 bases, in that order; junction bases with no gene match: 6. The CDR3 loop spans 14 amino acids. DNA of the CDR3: TGTGCCAGCAGAGCCGGGACAGGGGCCTCACCCCTCCACTTT. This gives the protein CASRAGTGASPLHF.

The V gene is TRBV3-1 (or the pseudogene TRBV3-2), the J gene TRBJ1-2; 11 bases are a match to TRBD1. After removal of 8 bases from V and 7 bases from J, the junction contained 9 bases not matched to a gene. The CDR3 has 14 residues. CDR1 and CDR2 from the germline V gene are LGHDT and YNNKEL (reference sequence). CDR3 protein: CASAQLGTGGGYTF. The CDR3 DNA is TGTGCCAGCGCACAACTTGGGACAGGGGGTGGCTACACCTTC.

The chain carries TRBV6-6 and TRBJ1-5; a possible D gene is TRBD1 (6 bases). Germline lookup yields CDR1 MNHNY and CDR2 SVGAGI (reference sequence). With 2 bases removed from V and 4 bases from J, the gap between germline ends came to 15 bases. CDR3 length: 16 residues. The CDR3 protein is CASSYRGTWGNQPQHF. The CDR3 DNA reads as TGTGCCAGCAGTTACAGGGGGACCTGGGGAAATCAGCCCCAGCATTTT.

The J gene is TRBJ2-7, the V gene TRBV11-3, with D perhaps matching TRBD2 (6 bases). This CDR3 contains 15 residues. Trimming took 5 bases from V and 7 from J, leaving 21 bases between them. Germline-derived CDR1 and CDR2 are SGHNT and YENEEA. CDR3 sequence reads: CASSTIADPKGEQYF. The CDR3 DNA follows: TGTGCCAGCAGCACCATAGCGGATCCCAAAGGAGAGCAGTACTTC.

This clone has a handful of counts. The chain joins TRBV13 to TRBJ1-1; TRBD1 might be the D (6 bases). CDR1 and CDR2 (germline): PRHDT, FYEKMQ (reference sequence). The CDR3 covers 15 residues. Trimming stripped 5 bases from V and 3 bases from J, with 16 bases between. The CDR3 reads CASSTRQALDTEAFF. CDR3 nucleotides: TGTGCCAGCAGCACACGACAGGCTTTGGACACTGAAGCTTTCTTT. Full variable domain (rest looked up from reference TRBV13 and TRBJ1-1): AAGVIQSPRHLIKEKRETATLKCYPIPRHDTVYWYQQGPGQDPQFLISFYEKMQSDKGSIPDRFSAQQFSDYHSELNMSSLELGDSALYFCASSTRQALDTEAFFGQGTRLTVV.

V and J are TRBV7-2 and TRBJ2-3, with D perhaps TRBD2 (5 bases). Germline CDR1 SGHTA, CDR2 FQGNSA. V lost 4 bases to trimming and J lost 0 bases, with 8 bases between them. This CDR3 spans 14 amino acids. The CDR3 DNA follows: TGTGCCAGCAGCTCAGGACTTAGCACAGATACGCAGTATTTT. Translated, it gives CASSSGLSTDTQYF.

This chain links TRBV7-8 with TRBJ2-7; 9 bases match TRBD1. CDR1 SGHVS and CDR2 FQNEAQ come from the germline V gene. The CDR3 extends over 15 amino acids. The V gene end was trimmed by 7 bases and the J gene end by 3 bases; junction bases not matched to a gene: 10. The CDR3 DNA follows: TGTGCCAGCACCCAAAACACAGGGGGCGGCTACGAGCAGTACTTC. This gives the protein CASTQNTGGGYEQYF. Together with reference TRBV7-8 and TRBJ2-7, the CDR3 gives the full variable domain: GAGVSQSPRYKVAKRGQDVALRCDPISGHVSLFWYQQALGQGPEFLTYFQNEAQLDKSGLPSDRFFAERPEGSVSTLKIQRTQQEDSAVYLCASTQNTGGGYEQYFGPGTRLTVT.